This TCR beta chain was sequenced for a study of blood T cell repertoires in COVID-19. The V gene lost 0 bases and the J gene lost 8 bases, with 7 bases spanning the gap. Germline CDR1 is SQVTM and CDR2 is ANQGSEA. This CDR3 has 11 amino acids. Clones were sequenced by immunoSEQ multiplex PCR, and TCRdb holds only the in-frame ones, with some missing. The table has tens of thousands of clones, approximately 82% seen once. The TCR comes from a woman aged 55-70 years with acute or convalescent COVID-19. Material for sequencing was peripheral blood. The chain links TRBV29-1 to TRBJ1-1, with D hard to call. As DNA, the CDR3 is TGCAGCGTTGAAGATCTTAGAGAAGCTTTCTTT. Encoded protein: CSVEDLREAFF.